The TCR beta chain under discussion was sequenced for a study of T cells expressing NK-cell markers. At the level of the study: One of eight sequenced donors was HCMV-seronegative; the other seven were seropositive.

The CDR3 spans 16 residues. CDR1 and CDR2 (germline): SEHNR, FQNEAQ (reference sequence). Comments on this clonotype: The antigen is undetermined.

Study-wide points: Roughly 1.0-7.0% of CD8+ T cells in about six donors belonged to dominant NKG2C+ clonotypes. These clonotypes also led the CD3+CD56-NKG2C+ fraction in four donors. Expanded NKG2C+ T cell clones were not confirmed as HCMV-specific.

TCRdb re-called the 5' RACE reads and shows each CDR3 protein once, DNA omitted. This table lists roughly 430,000 distinct CDR3 sequences. The V call is TRBV7-9, the J call TRBJ2-1; the TCRdb D gene call, TRBD2, has no DNA to confirm it. The origin of this receptor is a woman between 18 and 75 years old in good health. Sequencing used blood T cells: a sorted CD56 or NKG2C T cell subset, CD4+ or CD8+ T cells, or bulk PBMC T cells (not recorded which). CDR3 amino acids: CASTLGLAGPYNEQFF.